The 14 T cell receptor beta chains below come from one sample, sequenced in a study of blood T cell repertoires in COVID-19. This table comes from immunoSEQ multiplex PCR, and its TCRdb copy is limited to in-frame clones, with some not included. This table has 80,000 to 100,000 clones, 90% to 95% appearing once. The sample was peripheral blood. These receptors were obtained from a human donor with active COVID-19. The donor label of this sample is uncertain.

In this sample, this clone turned up once. This rearrangement joins TRBV9 to TRBJ1-2; 9 bases agree with TRBD1. Germline values: CDR1 SGDLS, CDR2 YYNGEE. The CDR3 has 14 amino acids. J gave up 3 bases and V 0 bases, and 0 bases lay outside the gene matches. CDR3 residues: CASSVGTGDYGYTF. CDR3 sequence (DNA): TGTGCCAGCAGCGTAGGGACAGGGGACTATGGCTACACCTTC.

The chain carries TRBV29-1 and TRBJ1-4, with 10 bases fitting TRBD1. This CDR3 region has 13 residues. V lost 8 bases, J lost 3 bases, and 3 bases stayed unmatched. Germline CDR1 and CDR2: SQVTM and ANQGSEA. The CDR3 DNA reads TGCAGCATCGGGACAGGGGCTAATGAAAAACTGTTTTTT. The encoded protein is CSIGTGANEKLFF.

This chain connects TRBV7-6 to TRBJ2-1, with D tentatively TRBD1 (5 bases). V lost 1 base and J 3 bases, leaving 10 bases between the germline ends. Germline V CDR1 and CDR2: SGHVS, FNYEAQ. This CDR3 has 15 residues. The CDR3 protein is CASSLGPGIYNEQFF. CDR3 DNA sequence: TGTGCCAGCAGCTTAGGGCCAGGGATCTACAATGAGCAGTTCTTC. The variable domain in full, with the rest retrieved from reference TRBV7-6 and TRBJ2-1, is GAGVSQSPRYKVTKRGQDVALRCDPISGHVSLYWYRQALGQGPEFLTYFNYEAQQDKSGLPNDRFSAERPEGSISTLTIQRTEQRDSAMYRCASSLGPGIYNEQFFGPGTRLTVL.

The chain couples TRBV7-2 to TRBJ1-1; D unresolved. Between the trimmed V and J ends, which lost 3 bases and 1 base, there was a span of 3 bases. Germline V CDR1 and CDR2: SGHTA, FQGNSA. CDR3 size: 12 residues. CDR3 bases: TGTGCCAGCAGCTTTAGGAACACTGAAGCTTTCTTT. Protein product: CASSFRNTEAFF.

The chain combines TRBV6-5 with TRBJ2-3; no definite D call. V was pared by 5 bases and J by 6 bases, with 12 bases between. The V gene's germline CDR1 is MNHEY and CDR2 SVGAGI. This CDR3 contains 13 residues. The CDR3 here is CASSLLHRDTQYF. The CDR3 nucleotides read TGTGCCAGCAGTCTACTACATAGGGATACGCAGTATTTT.

This clone was recorded only once. The rearrangement uses TRBV19 and TRBJ1-2; 8 nucleotides match TRBD1. Germline-derived CDR1 and CDR2 are LNHDA and SQIVND (reference sequence). V lost 8 bases, J lost 1 base, and 9 bases stayed unmatched. CDR3 length: 15 residues. In DNA, the CDR3 is TGTGCCAGTGACCCCGGACAGGGATTTAACTATGGCTACACCTTC. Its protein product is CASDPGQGFNYGYTF.

A word on this clone: Distinct nucleotide sequences in the sample also encode this CDR3. J is TRBJ2-3 and V is TRBV27, with TRBD2 identical over 15 bases. With 5 bases clipped from V and 6 bases from J, the junction kept 3 bases outside the gene matches. CDR1 and CDR2 from the germline V gene are MNHEY and SMNVEV (reference sequence). This CDR3 is 15 amino acids long. The CDR3 loop is CASSLGTSGGDTQYF. The CDR3, as DNA: TGTGCCAGCAGTCTCGGGACTAGCGGGGGGGATACGCAGTATTTT.

J is TRBJ1-2 and V is TRBV5-4; no reliable D call. The CDR3 is 14 amino acids. CDR1 SGHNT and CDR2 YYREEE come from the germline V gene (reference sequence). Trimming took 0 bases from V and 2 from J, leaving 8 bases between them. This chain's CDR3 is CASSLAGGNYGYTF. Here the CDR3 DNA reads TGTGCCAGCAGCTTGGCCGGCGGAAACTATGGCTACACCTTC.

The chain uses TRBV29-1 and TRBJ2-2; 10 bases are shared with TRBD1. The germline V gene encodes CDR1 SQVTM and CDR2 ANQGSEA. The trim removed 7 bases at V and 4 bases at J, leaving 3 bases unmatched. CDR3 length: 13 amino acids. CDR3 bases: TGCAGCGCCTGGACAGGGGGCACCGGGGAGCTGTTTTTT. Its protein product is CSAWTGGTGELFF.

The rearrangement uses TRBV9 and TRBJ2-1; 8 positions agree with TRBD2. CDR3 size: 19 residues. V trimming: 1 base; J trimming: 7 bases; junction bases outside the gene matches: 19. Germline CDR1 SGDLS, CDR2 YYNGEE. The CDR3 spells CASSVSLVSGGPLRNEQFF. The CDR3 DNA reads TGTGCCAGCAGCGTATCCCTCGTAAGCGGGGGACCCCTACGGAATGAGCAGTTCTTC.

This chain uses TRBV28 with TRBJ1-2, with D possibly TRBD1 on 6 matching bases. CDR3 length: 14 amino acids. The V end lost 3 bases, the J end lost 4 bases, and 12 bases lay between the germline ends. Germline V gene sequence: CDR1 MDHEN, CDR2 SYDVKM. The CDR3, as DNA: TGTGCCAGCAGTTTTGGTGAACAGGGCTATGGCTACACCTTC. This translates into CASSFGEQGYGYTF.

The V and J genes are TRBV27 and TRBJ2-7; 9 bases are a match to TRBD1. V shed 3 bases and J 3 bases; nucleotides not matched to a gene: 6. The germline V gene has CDR1 MNHEY and CDR2 SMNVEV (reference sequence). The CDR3 loop spans 15 amino acids. The CDR3 bases are TGTGCCAGCAGTTTTTTCGGGACAGGGAACTACGAGCAGTACTTC. Protein: CASSFFGTGNYEQYF.

V and J are TRBV5-4 and TRBJ2-3; 10 bases are a match to TRBD1. The germline gives CDR1 SGHNT, CDR2 YYREEE (reference sequence). Trimming cost V 0 bases and J 3 bases; bases outside gene matches: 4. CDR3 length equals 16 residues. The CDR3 DNA follows: TGTGCCAGCAGCTTGGGGCCGGGACAGGGGACAGATACGCAGTATTTT. Residues: CASSLGPGQGTDTQYF.

The chain is built from TRBV28 and TRBJ2-7; TRBD1 is a possible D gene (5 bases). The CDR3 covers 14 residues. CDR1 MDHEN and CDR2 SYDVKM come from the germline V gene. CDR3 region: CTSSQGDISYEQYF. The CDR3 nucleotides read TGTACATCCAGCCAGGGCGATATTTCCTACGAGCAGTACTTC. Combining the CDR3 with reference TRBV28 and TRBJ2-7 gives the whole variable domain DVKVTQSSRYLVKRTGEKVFLECVQDMDHENMFWYRQDPGLGLRLIYFSYDVKMKEKGDIPEGYSVSREKKERFSLILESASTNQTSMYLCTSSQGDISYEQYFGPGTRLTVT.